The clone carrying this T cell receptor beta chain was detected many times. Its antigen remains unidentified. TCRdb recomputed calls from the RT-PCR reads with MiXCR, one row per CDR3 protein. Seen here are about 240,000 distinct CDR3 sequences, about 12% observed once, and the top ten hold less than 8.5%. This sample is drawn from a study of response to subunit inactivated influenza vaccine. Study-level findings and limits: Authors suggested seasonal influenza vaccinations each recruit few new T cells.

The sample was non-naive T cells sorted from PBMCs, taken 14 days before vaccination. This TCR came from a man in his fifties who received an inactivated influenza vaccine.

This CDR3 is CASSLDGVRGNTIYF. In DNA, the CDR3 is TGTGCCAGCAGTCTCGACGGGGTAAGAGGAAACACCATATATTTT. The V gene is TRBV12-3 or TRBV12-4, the J gene TRBJ1-3; D gene uncertain. V was clipped by 5 bases and J by 4 bases, with 15 bases between them. The CDR3 covers 15 residues.